This entry features one T cell receptor (beta chain) sequence. Its antigen is as yet unknown. This sample was included in a study of T cells in Graves' hyperthyroidism and ophthalmopathy. The source material, RNA transcripts, was used to amplify TCR beta CDR3 regions. With the HTBI primer set, the TCR CDR3 went through a first round of RT-PCR. TCRdb analysed the multiplex PCR reads with MiXCR anew, one entry per CDR3 protein. The sample lists over 500,000 distinct CDR3 sequences, about 16% seen once, with roughly 29% in the top ten. Notes on the study in general: Most thyroid-expanded clonotypes above 0.001 were also found in blood.

CDR1 and CDR2 from the germline V gene are MDHEN and SYDVKM. Trimming cost V 4 bases and J 7 bases; bases outside gene matches: 5. CDR3 length: 13 amino acids. Patients having uncontrolled infection, another autoimmune disease, pregnancy or lactation were not included. Used for diagnoses were clinical symptoms, serum thyroxine and TRAb, thyroid ultrasound and orbital computed tomography. The sequencing input was blood. The V and J genes are TRBV28 and TRBJ1-1; TRBD1 matches at 8 bases. This clonotype was obtained from a woman in her thirties with Graves' ophthalmopathy. As DNA, the CDR3 is TGTGCCAGCAGTTCCCCGGACAGGGTTGAAGCTTTCTTT. Translating gives CASSSPDRVEAFF.